This T cell receptor (beta chain) stems from a study of T cell changes during pregnancy in multiple sclerosis. Data came from immunoSEQ multiplex PCR; TCRdb stores just in-frame clones and leaves some out. The data contain about 50,000 clones, almost 95% of them singletons. V was shortened by 6 bases and J by 8 bases, with 17 bases between the two germline ends. CDR1 and CDR2 (germline): MNHEY, SMNVEV (reference sequence). The CDR3 is 14 residues long. This sequence originates from a female donor with multiple sclerosis, enrolled in a pregnancy study. V usage is TRBV27 and J usage is TRBJ2-1; D is perhaps TRBD2 (6 bases). The input for sequencing was CD8+ T cells from peripheral blood mononuclear cells, taken in the first trimester of pregnancy. CDR3: CASSPWRDQDEQFF. CDR3 sequence (DNA): TGTGCCAGCAGCCCTTGGCGGGACCAGGATGAGCAGTTCTTC.